The next 29 T cell receptor beta chains were all read from a single sample in a study of T cell repertoires in cytomegalovirus infection. One entry per CDR3 protein results from TCRdb running MiXCR on the reads. The repertoire includes about 260,000 distinct CDR3 sequences, approximately 15% of them detected once, and 8.5% to 9% sits in the top ten. Sequenced sample: PBMCs. The receptors come from a human donor in good health (CMV status not recorded). Some clones in this sample may be carry-over from other donors' samples.

This chain uses TRBV7-9 with TRBJ2-5, with 7 bases aligning to TRBD1. Germline CDR1 is SEHNR and CDR2 is FQNEAQ (reference sequence). Germline trimming cut 3 bases from V and 3 bases from J; bases unmatched to any gene: 7. The CDR3 consists of 15 residues. In DNA, the CDR3 is TGTGCCAGCAGCTTGGTGGACAGGCTTGAAGAGACCCAGTACTTC. Amino acid sequence: CASSLVDRLEETQYF.

This clonotype was detected many times. This chain joins TRBV6-4 and TRBJ2-3; TRBD2 agrees at 10 bases. Germline CDR1 reads MRHNA; CDR2 reads SNTAGT. This CDR3 has 14 amino acids. V shed 4 bases and J 4 bases; nucleotides not matched to a gene: 2. CDR3 in DNA: TGTGCCAGCAGTGCTAGCGGGGGCTCAGATACGCAGTATTTT. It encodes CASSASGGSDTQYF.

There are many counts of this clonotype. The V gene is TRBV6-5, the J gene TRBJ2-1; no definite D call. V gave up 4 bases and J gave up 2 bases, with 12 bases separating them. This CDR3 comprises 15 residues. Germline CDR1 MNHEY, CDR2 SVGAGI. In nucleotides, the CDR3 is TGTGCCAGCAGTTTACAGACGATGACCTACAATGAGCAGTTCTTC. It specifies CASSLQTMTYNEQFF.

This clonotype was counted many times. The V gene is TRBV7-9, the J gene TRBJ2-1; 11 bases align to TRBD2. Trimming cost V 5 bases and J 8 bases; bases outside gene matches: 8. This CDR3 has 15 amino acids. Germline lookup yields CDR1 SEHNR and CDR2 FQNEAQ (reference sequence). CDR3 region: CASSETSGSYHEQFF. The CDR3 DNA reads as TGTGCCAGCAGCGAAACTAGCGGGAGTTACCATGAGCAGTTCTTC.

This clonotype was seen only a few times. The chain recombines TRBV15 with TRBJ1-6, with a tentative D call TRBD1 (5 bases). Between the trimmed V and J ends, which lost 10 bases and 7 bases, there was a span of 17 bases. The CDR3 spans 14 residues. Germline CDR1 LNHNV, CDR2 YYDKDF (reference sequence). CDR3 DNA: TGTGCCAGTGGAAGGGGCTCAGGGAATTCACCCCTCCACTTT. Residues: CASGRGSGNSPLHF.

This clonotype was detected ten times or more. J is TRBJ2-7 and V is TRBV4-1, with 9 positions matching TRBD1. CDR1 and CDR2 from the germline V gene are MGHRA and YSYEKL. V was pared by 2 bases and J by 3 bases, with 11 bases of the junction left unmatched. The CDR3 loop spans 17 amino acids. The CDR3 region is CASSQRTGDYIGYEQYF. DNA of the CDR3: TGCGCCAGCAGCCAACGGACAGGGGACTATATCGGCTACGAGCAGTACTTC.

This clonotype was seen only a few times. The gene calls are TRBV20-1 and TRBJ1-2, with 7 bases matching TRBD1. The germline V gene has CDR1 DFQATT and CDR2 SNEGSKA (reference sequence). The CDR3 runs to 13 residues. J was trimmed by 3 bases and V by 6 bases; bases with no gene match: 7. CDR3: CSAASGGDYGYTF. The CDR3 coding sequence is TGCAGTGCCGCTTCAGGGGGAGACTATGGCTACACCTTC.

This clonotype was found many times. This rearrangement joins TRBV20-1 to TRBJ2-7, with D hard to call. The CDR3 loop spans 14 amino acids. Germline V gene sequence: CDR1 DFQATT, CDR2 SNEGSKA (reference sequence). Between the trimmed V and J ends, which lost 3 bases and 4 bases, there was a span of 16 bases. The CDR3 nucleotides read TGCAGTGCTAGGCACCCCACTCTCCTTTACGAGCAGTACTTC. Translated: CSARHPTLLYEQYF.

This rearrangement joins TRBV5-1 to TRBJ1-1; TRBD1 matches at 9 bases. The CDR3 has 15 residues. Unmatched junction bases numbered 9, after V lost 5 bases and J lost 4 bases. Germline-derived CDR1 and CDR2 are SGHRS and YFSETQ. CDR3 amino acids: CASRFGYRGPTEAFF. DNA for the CDR3: TGCGCCAGCAGATTTGGGTACAGGGGGCCCACTGAAGCTTTCTTT.

The J gene is TRBJ2-1, the V gene TRBV7-2; 9 nucleotides agree with TRBD2. CDR1 is SGHTA and CDR2 is FQGNSA in the germline V gene. The CDR3 spans 16 residues. The ends lost 5 bases at V and 5 bases at J; junction bases unmatched: 10. The CDR3 nucleotides are TGTGCCAGCAGCACGCGGACTAGCGCAATACACAATGAGCAGTTCTTC. This sequence encodes CASSTRTSAIHNEQFF.

The rearrangement joins TRBV20-1 to TRBJ1-1; D is unresolved. This CDR3 region has 13 residues. Germline CDR1 reads DFQATT; CDR2 reads SNEGSKA (reference sequence). Trimming pared 5 bases from V and 6 bases from J, leaving 16 bases between. CDR3 amino acids: CSAPEIPVAEAFF. CDR3 DNA: TGCAGTGCTCCAGAGATCCCCGTGGCTGAAGCTTTCTTT.

The sample holds many counts of this clonotype. The J gene is TRBJ2-5, the V gene TRBV2, with 11 positions matching TRBD1. This CDR3 is built from 15 residues. J lost 4 bases, V lost 8 bases, and 9 bases had no gene match. CDR1 and CDR2 (germline): SNHLY, FYNNEI. CDR3 protein: CASPRDRGARETQYF. The CDR3 DNA sequence: TGTGCCAGCCCCAGGGACAGGGGGGCAAGAGAGACCCAGTACTTC.

This clonotype was seen repeatedly, ten times or more. The chain couples TRBV6-2 or TRBV6-3 to TRBJ1-1; D is perhaps TRBD1 (5 bases). V lost 6 bases to trimming and J lost 2 bases, with 16 bases between them. Per the germline V gene, CDR1 is MNHEY and CDR2 is SVGEGT. The CDR3 runs to 15 residues. The CDR3 DNA follows: TGTGCCAGCAGACCGCGGGGGACGGGTAACACTGAAGCTTTCTTT. This sequence encodes CASRPRGTGNTEAFF.

The CDR3 DNA is TGTGCCAGCAGTGTCGTGTTAGCGGTCTCCTACGAGCAGTACTTC. Amino acids: CASSVVLAVSYEQYF. J is TRBJ2-7 and V is TRBV2, with D perhaps TRBD2 (6 bases). The CDR3 spans 15 residues. V shed 4 bases and J shed 0 bases, with 13 bases lying between them. Germline V lookup: CDR1 SNHLY, CDR2 FYNNEI. Looking up the rest from reference TRBV2 and TRBJ2-7 gives the full variable domain: EPEVTQTPSHQVTQMGQEVILRCVPISNHLYFYWYRQILGQKVEFLVSFYNNEISEKSEIFDDQFSVERPDGSNFTLKIRSTKLEDSAMYFCASSVVLAVSYEQYFGPGTRLTVT.

This clonotype has a count of ten or more. V and J are TRBV7-2 and TRBJ2-5, with D possibly being TRBD1 or TRBD2 (5 bases each). This CDR3 contains 15 residues. Germline CDR1 SGHTA, CDR2 FQGNSA. Trimming left V 5 bases short and J 5 bases short, with 18 bases between. The CDR3 DNA reads TGTGCCAGCAGCCCCGACCGGGGCCTCCGGGAGACCCAGTACTTC. It encodes CASSPDRGLRETQYF.

This clonotype has ten or more counts. The chain recombines TRBV12-3 or TRBV12-4 with TRBJ2-1, with D possibly matching TRBD1 (6 bases). V lost 7 bases and J lost 4, with 17 bases in between. The CDR3 is made up of 15 amino acids. The CDR3 loop reads CASTPDSKAYNEQFF. CDR3 coding DNA: TGTGCCAGCACCCCGGACAGTAAGGCGTACAATGAGCAGTTCTTC.

The chain carries TRBV19 and TRBJ1-1; a weak D match, TRBD1 (6 bases). Trimming shortened V by 11 bases and J by 2 bases, and 15 bases separated the two germline ends. The CDR3 is 13 amino acids. Germline values: CDR1 LNHDA, CDR2 SQIVND (reference sequence). CDR3 protein: CALGGSDNTEAFF. DNA of the CDR3: TGTGCCCTGGGGGGCTCAGATAACACTGAAGCTTTCTTT.

The genes are TRBV15 and TRBJ2-2; tentative D call: TRBD1 (5 bases). Germline values: CDR1 LNHNV, CDR2 YYDKDF (reference sequence). Trimming pared 4 bases from V and 12 bases from J, leaving 21 bases between. The CDR3 has 15 residues. CDR3 bases: TGTGCCACCAGCACCATCCCCGGGCAGGGTCCGCAGCTGTTTTTT. This encodes CATSTIPGQGPQLFF.

The rearrangement joins TRBV28 to TRBJ2-3, with 8 bases that match TRBD1. V shed 5 bases, J shed 1 base, and the junction held 5 bases outside the gene matches. The CDR3 totals 15 residues. The germline V gene encodes CDR1 MDHEN and CDR2 SYDVKM. DNA of the CDR3: TGTGCCAGCAGTCCCGGACAGGGCGGCACAGATACGCAGTATTTT. Encoded protein: CASSPGQGGTDTQYF.

At least ten counts were recorded for this clonotype. The CDR3 loop is CASSPDRRVDGYTF. For the CDR3, the DNA is TGTGCCAGCAGCCCCGACCGCAGGGTGGATGGCTACACCTTC. V usage is TRBV7-3 and J usage is TRBJ1-2; D possibly corresponds to TRBD1 (5 bases). CDR3 length: 14 residues. Germline values: CDR1 SGHTA, CDR2 FQGTGA. V was trimmed by 5 bases and J by 6 bases, leaving 16 bases between them.

This clonotype was seen repeatedly, ten times or more. The chain combines TRBV7-2 with TRBJ2-5; no reliable D call. Germline CDR1 is SGHTA and CDR2 is FQGNSA. The CDR3 contains 14 residues. V lost 8 bases to trimming and J lost 3 bases, with 16 bases between them. CDR3 sequence reads: CASGSTLSKETQYF. The CDR3, as DNA: TGTGCCAGCGGCAGTACGTTAAGTAAAGAGACCCAGTACTTC.

This clonotype has at least ten counts. This chain joins TRBV5-1 and TRBJ1-1; D not certain. Germline V CDR1 and CDR2: SGHRS, YFSETQ. The CDR3 is made up of 14 amino acids. V was clipped by 0 bases and J by 0 bases, with 6 bases between them. The CDR3 DNA sequence: TGCGCCAGCAGCTTGGCGCGGATGAACACTGAAGCTTTCTTT. As protein: CASSLARMNTEAFF.

The sample holds many counts of this clonotype. The J gene is TRBJ2-5, the V gene TRBV7-2, with TRBD2 identical over 8 bases. Germline CDR1 SGHTA, CDR2 FQGNSA. The CDR3 runs 15 residues. V was clipped by 1 base and J by 4 bases; unmatched bases: 5. CDR3 sequence (DNA): TGTGCCAGCAGCTTAGGCGGGGGGTCTTTAGAGACCCAGTACTTC. It codes for CASSLGGGSLETQYF.

This clonotype appeared many times. The chain has TRBV7-8 and TRBJ2-6; perhaps TRBD2 as D (5 bases). The germline gives CDR1 SGHVS, CDR2 FQNEAQ. Trimming took off 8 bases at V and 2 bases at J, with 16 bases between the two ends. CDR3 size: 16 residues. CDR3 bases: TGTGCCAGCGAGGGTTCGCGGGCTCCTGGGGCCAACGTCCTGACTTTC. This sequence encodes CASEGSRAPGANVLTF.

This clonotype was seen at least ten times. The chain employs TRBV7-8 and TRBJ1-4; D gene ambiguous. The CDR3 has 15 residues. Germline V gives CDR1 SGHVS, CDR2 FQNEAQ. With 5 bases removed from V and 8 bases from J, the gap between germline ends came to 18 bases. CDR3 sequence reads: CASSLLPRGGEKLFF. DNA of the CDR3: TGTGCCAGCAGCCTCCTCCCTCGCGGCGGGGAAAAACTGTTTTTT.

The rearrangement joins TRBV2 to TRBJ1-5; possible D gene TRBD1, 5 bases. The germline V and J ends were trimmed by 1 base and 6 bases, with 19 bases remaining between them. CDR1 SNHLY and CDR2 FYNNEI come from the germline V gene. CDR3 length: 17 residues. CDR3 nucleotides: TGTGCCAGCAGTGAAGGGGCGGCCCCCCTCACAGGTCAGCCCCAGCATTTT. Residues: CASSEGAAPLTGQPQHF.

Only a few counts were recorded for this clonotype. The chain carries TRBV6-6 and TRBJ2-5; D is tentatively TRBD1 or TRBD2 (7 bases each). Looked up from germline, CDR1 is MNHNY and CDR2 is SVGAGI (reference sequence). The CDR3 has 15 residues. The V end lost 5 bases, the J end lost 5 bases, and 18 bases lay between the germline ends. The CDR3 loop is CASSKGGQGVETQYF. Written as DNA, the CDR3 is TGTGCCAGCAGTAAGGGAGGGCAGGGGGTCGAGACCCAGTACTTC.

This clonotype was seen repeatedly, ten times or more. The chain couples TRBV6-2 or TRBV6-3 to TRBJ2-7, with 9 bases matching TRBD2. J lost 9 bases, V lost 2 bases, and 14 bases had no gene match. This CDR3 spans 16 amino acids. CDR1 and CDR2 from the germline V gene are MNHEY and SVGEGT. CDR3 protein: CASSYIPSGRLVVQYF. CDR3 sequence (DNA): TGTGCCAGCAGTTACATCCCCAGCGGGAGGTTAGTCGTGCAGTACTTC.

This clonotype occurred many times. The chain joins TRBV4-1 to TRBJ1-1; D is uncertain. Trimming shortened V by 2 bases and J by 4 bases, and 14 bases separated the two germline ends. Germline CDR1 is MGHRA and CDR2 is YSYEKL. The CDR3 spans 15 residues. CDR3 region: CASSQFTPLGTEAFF. Written as DNA, the CDR3 is TGCGCCAGCAGCCAATTTACACCGCTGGGCACTGAAGCTTTCTTT.